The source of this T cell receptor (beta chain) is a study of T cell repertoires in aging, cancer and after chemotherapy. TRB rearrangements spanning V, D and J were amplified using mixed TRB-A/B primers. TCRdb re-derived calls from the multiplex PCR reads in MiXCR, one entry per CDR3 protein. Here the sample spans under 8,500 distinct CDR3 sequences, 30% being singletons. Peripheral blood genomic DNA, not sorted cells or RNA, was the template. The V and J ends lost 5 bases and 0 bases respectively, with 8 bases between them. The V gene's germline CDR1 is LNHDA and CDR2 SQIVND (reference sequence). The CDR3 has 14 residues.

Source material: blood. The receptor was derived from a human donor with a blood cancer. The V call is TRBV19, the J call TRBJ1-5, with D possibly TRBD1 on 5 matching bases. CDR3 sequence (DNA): TGTGCCAGTAGTCAGGGAACTAGCAATCAGCCCCAGCATTTT. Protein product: CASSQGTSNQPQHF.